This T cell receptor beta chain was observed in a study of cytomegalovirus exposure and HLA in healthy donors. Across the study: Around 86 million unique TCRs, all from HLA-typed donors, were included in an early release of the data.

With regard to this clone: Its antigen remains unknown.

Amplification used 60 Vbeta primers and 13 Jbeta primers. The protocol was immunoSEQ multiplex PCR, while the TCRdb copy is restricted to in-frame clones and leaves out a portion. The sample holds more than 150,000 clones, 75% to 85% seen once. The CDR3 extends over 16 amino acids. Germline V gene lookup returns CDR1 SQVTM and CDR2 ANQGSEA. The V gene end was trimmed by 2 bases and the J gene end by 0 bases; junction bases not matched to a gene: 8. The study's findings and limits: There were fewer than 200 TCR beta chains listed as cytomegalovirus-associated. With later analysis, a missense DCLRE1C variant became linked to TCR beta V- and J-gene trimming. A later analysis reportedly found that, within productive TCRs, an Asian-associated ancestry cluster had fewer N-insertions than the mean observed across the roughly 700 donors.

V and J are TRBV29-1 and TRBJ2-3, with 7 nucleotides matching TRBD2. The receptor comes from a woman younger than 45 in good health and CMV-seronegative. Sequenced input: PBMCs. The CDR3 DNA sequence: TGCAGCGTTGAACGTCTTAGCGGGCGGAGCACAGATACGCAGTATTTT. The encoded protein is CSVERLSGRSTDTQYF.